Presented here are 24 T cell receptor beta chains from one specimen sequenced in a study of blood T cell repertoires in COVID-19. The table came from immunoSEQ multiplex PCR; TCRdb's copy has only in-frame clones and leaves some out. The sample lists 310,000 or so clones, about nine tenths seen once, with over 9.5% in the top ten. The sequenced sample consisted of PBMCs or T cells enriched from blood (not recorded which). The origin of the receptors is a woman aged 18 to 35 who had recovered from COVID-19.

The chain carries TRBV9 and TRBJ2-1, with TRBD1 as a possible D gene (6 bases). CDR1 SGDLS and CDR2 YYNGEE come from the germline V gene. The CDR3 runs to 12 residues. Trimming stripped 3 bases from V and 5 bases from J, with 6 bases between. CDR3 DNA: TGTGCCAGCAGCGACAGGGACAATGAGCAGTTCTTC. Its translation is CASSDRDNEQFF.

DNA for the CDR3: TGTGCCAGCAGCAAGAGGAGAAATCAGCCCCAGCATTTT. Its protein product is CASSKRRNQPQHF. The chain carries TRBV11-3 and TRBJ1-5; D uncertain. The CDR3 extends over 13 amino acids. V was pared by 5 bases and J by 4 bases, with 9 bases between. Germline-derived CDR1 and CDR2 are SGHNT and YENEEA.

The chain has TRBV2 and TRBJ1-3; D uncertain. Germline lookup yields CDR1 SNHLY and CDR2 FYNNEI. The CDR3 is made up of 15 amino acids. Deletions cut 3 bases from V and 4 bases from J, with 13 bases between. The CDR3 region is CASSDEGLGGNTIYF. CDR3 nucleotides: TGTGCCAGCAGTGACGAGGGCCTGGGGGGAAACACCATATATTTT.

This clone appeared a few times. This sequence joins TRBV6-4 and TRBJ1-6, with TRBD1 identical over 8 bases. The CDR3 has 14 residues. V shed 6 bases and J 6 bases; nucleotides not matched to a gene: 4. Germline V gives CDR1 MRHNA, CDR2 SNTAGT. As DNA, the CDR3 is TGTGCCAGCAGCCCGGGACAGGCTAATTCACCCCTCCACTTT. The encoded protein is CASSPGQANSPLHF.

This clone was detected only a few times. CDR3: CAWSVFQGGTEAFF. CDR3 nucleotides: TGTGCCTGGAGTGTCTTTCAGGGAGGAACTGAAGCTTTCTTT. The J gene is TRBJ1-1, the V gene TRBV30, with D maybe TRBD1 (5 bases). This CDR3 contains 14 residues. Germline V gene sequence: CDR1 GTSNPN, CDR2 SVGIG (reference sequence). V was clipped by 0 bases and J by 5 bases, with 13 bases between them. Variable domain in full (rest from reference TRBV30 and TRBJ1-1): SQTIHQWPATLVQPVGSPLSLECTVEGTSNPNLYWYRQAAGRGLQLLFYSVGIGQISSEVPQNLSASRPQDRQFILSSKKLLLSDSGFYLCAWSVFQGGTEAFFGQGTRLTVV.

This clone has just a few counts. The CDR3 loop is CASGEGGSYGYTF. DNA of the CDR3: TGCGCCAGCGGCGAAGGTGGGAGCTATGGCTACACCTTC. V usage is TRBV5-1 and J usage is TRBJ1-2; the D is unclear. Trimming removed 7 bases from V and 4 bases from J, with 14 bases in between. This CDR3 has 13 residues. Germline V CDR1 and CDR2: SGHRS, YFSETQ.

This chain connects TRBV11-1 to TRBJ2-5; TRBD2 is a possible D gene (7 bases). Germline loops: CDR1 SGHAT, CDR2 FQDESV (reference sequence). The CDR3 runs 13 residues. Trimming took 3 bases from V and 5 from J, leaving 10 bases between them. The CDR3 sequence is CASSLGGQETQYF. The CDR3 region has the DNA TGTGCCAGCAGCTTGGGGGGGCAGGAGACCCAGTACTTC.

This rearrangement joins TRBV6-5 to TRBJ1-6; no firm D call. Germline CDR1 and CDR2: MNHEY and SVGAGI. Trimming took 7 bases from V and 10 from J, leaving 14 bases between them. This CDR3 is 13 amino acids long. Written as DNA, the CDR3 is TGTGCCAGCATCCTCAGGTTTGGGTCACCCCTCCACTTT. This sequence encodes CASILRFGSPLHF.

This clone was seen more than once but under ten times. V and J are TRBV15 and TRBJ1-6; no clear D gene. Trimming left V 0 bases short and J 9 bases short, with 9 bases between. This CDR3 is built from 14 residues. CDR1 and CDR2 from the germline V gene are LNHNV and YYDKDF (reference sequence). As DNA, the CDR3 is TGTGCCACCAGCAGAGAACTGATAGCTTCACCCCTCCACTTT. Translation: CATSRELIASPLHF.

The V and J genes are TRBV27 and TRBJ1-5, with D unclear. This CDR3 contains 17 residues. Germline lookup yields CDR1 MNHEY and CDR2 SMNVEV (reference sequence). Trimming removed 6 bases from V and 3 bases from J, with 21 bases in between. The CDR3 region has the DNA TGTGCCAGCAGCCGAAAACAAACCGGACTCCTCAATCAGCCCCAGCATTTT. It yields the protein CASSRKQTGLLNQPQHF.

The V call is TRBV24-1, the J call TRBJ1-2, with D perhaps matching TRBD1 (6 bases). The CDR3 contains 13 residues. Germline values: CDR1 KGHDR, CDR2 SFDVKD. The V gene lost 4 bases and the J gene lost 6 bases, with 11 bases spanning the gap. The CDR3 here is CATSDSRTDGYTF. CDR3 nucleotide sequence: TGTGCCACCAGTGACTCCCGGACAGATGGCTACACCTTC.

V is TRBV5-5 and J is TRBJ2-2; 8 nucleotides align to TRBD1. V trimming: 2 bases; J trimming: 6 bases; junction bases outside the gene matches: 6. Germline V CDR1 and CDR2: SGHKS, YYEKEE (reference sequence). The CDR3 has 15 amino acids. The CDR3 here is CASSFGQGWSGELFF. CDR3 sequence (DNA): TGTGCCAGCAGCTTCGGACAGGGATGGTCCGGGGAGCTGTTTTTT.

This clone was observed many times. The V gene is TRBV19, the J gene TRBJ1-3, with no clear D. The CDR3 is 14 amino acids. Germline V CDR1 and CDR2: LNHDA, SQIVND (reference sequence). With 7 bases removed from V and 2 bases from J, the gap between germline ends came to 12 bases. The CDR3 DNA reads TGTGCCAGTACTACGGGAACTACTGGAAACACCATATATTTT. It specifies CASTTGTTGNTIYF.

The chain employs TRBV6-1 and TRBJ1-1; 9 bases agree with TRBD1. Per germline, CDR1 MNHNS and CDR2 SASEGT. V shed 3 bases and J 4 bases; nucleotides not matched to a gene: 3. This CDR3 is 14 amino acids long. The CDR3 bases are TGTGCCAGCAGTGACCCGACAGGGGGCACTGAAGCTTTCTTT. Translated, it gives CASSDPTGGTEAFF.

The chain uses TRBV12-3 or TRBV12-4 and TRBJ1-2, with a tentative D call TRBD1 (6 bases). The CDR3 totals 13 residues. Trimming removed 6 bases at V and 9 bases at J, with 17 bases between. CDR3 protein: CASSLQGTASYTF. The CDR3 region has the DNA TGTGCCAGCAGCCTACAGGGAACGGCCAGCTACACCTTC.

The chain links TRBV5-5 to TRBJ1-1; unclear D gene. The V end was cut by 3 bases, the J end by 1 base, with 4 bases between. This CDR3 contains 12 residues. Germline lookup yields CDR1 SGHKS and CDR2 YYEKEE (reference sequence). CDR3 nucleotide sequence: TGTGCCAGCAGCTGGCAGAACACTGAAGCTTTCTTT. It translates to CASSWQNTEAFF.

In nucleotides, the CDR3 is TGTGCCAGCAGTGGCCGGACAGGGGGACCTCAGCCCCAGCATTTT. This gives the protein CASSGRTGGPQPQHF. The chain employs TRBV2 and TRBJ1-5; TRBD1 aligns across 10 bases. Trimming cost V 4 bases and J 6 bases; bases outside gene matches: 6. This CDR3 spans 15 amino acids. CDR1 and CDR2 (germline): SNHLY, FYNNEI.

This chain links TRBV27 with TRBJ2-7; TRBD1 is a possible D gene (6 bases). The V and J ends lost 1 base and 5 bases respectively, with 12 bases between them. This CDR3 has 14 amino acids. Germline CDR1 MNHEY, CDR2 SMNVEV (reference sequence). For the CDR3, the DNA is TGTGCCAGCAGTTTATTCAGGGGAGAAGACGAGCAGTACTTC. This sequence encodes CASSLFRGEDEQYF.

The CDR3 here is CSVEGQTPTDTQYF. For the CDR3, the DNA is TGCAGCGTGGAGGGACAGACCCCCACAGATACGCAGTATTTT. The chain links TRBV29-1 to TRBJ2-3, with TRBD1 as a possible D gene (7 bases). Germline CDR1 is SQVTM and CDR2 is ANQGSEA. The ends were cut back, 6 bases at V and 2 bases at J, with 15 bases in the middle. CDR3 length: 14 amino acids.

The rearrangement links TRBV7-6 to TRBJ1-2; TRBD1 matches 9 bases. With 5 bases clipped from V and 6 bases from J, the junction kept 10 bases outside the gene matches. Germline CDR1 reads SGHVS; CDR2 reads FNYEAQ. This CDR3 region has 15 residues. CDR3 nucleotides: TGTGCCAGCAGCCCGTCACAGGGGGCTGGGGATGGCTACACCTTC. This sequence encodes CASSPSQGAGDGYTF.

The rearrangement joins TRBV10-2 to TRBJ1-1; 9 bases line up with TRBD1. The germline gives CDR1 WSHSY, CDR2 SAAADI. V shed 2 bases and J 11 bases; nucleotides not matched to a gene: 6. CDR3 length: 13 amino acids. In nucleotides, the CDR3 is TGCGCCAGCAGTGAGACAGGGGGCCTTGGGGCTTTCTTT. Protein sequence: CASSETGGLGAFF.

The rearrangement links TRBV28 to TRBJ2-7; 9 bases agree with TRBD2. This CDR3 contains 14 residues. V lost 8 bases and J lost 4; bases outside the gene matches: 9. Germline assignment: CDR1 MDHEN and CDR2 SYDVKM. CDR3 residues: CASGLAGVRYEQYF. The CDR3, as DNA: TGTGCCAGCGGGTTAGCGGGAGTCCGGTACGAGCAGTACTTC.

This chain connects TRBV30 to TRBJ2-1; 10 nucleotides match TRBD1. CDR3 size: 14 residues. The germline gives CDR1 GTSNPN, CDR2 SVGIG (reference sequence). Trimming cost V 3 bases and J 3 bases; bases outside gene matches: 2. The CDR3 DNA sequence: TGTGCCTGGAGGAGGACAGGGGGCTACAATGAGCAGTTCTTC. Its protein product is CAWRRTGGYNEQFF. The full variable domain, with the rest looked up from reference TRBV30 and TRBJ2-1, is SQTIHQWPATLVQPVGSPLSLECTVEGTSNPNLYWYRQAAGRGLQLLFYSVGIGQISSEVPQNLSASRPQDRQFILSSKKLLLSDSGFYLCAWRRTGGYNEQFFGPGTRLTVL.

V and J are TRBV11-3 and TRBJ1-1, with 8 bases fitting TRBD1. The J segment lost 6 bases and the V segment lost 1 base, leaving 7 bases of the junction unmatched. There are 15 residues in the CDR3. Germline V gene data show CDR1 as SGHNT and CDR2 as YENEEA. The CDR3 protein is CASSLGPPQGAEAFF. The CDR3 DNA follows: TGTGCCAGCAGCTTAGGGCCCCCACAGGGGGCTGAAGCTTTCTTT.